This T cell receptor (beta chain) was documented in a study of T cell repertoires in cytomegalovirus infection. Study outcomes and limitations: Individuals carrying CMV plus the relevant HLA were identified by cumulative frequency of public TCR beta families.

This clonotype appeared many times. The antigen is unknown. The CDR3 runs 13 residues. Trimming took 5 bases from V and 4 from J, leaving 9 bases between them. CDR1 and CDR2 from the germline V gene are SGHVS and FNYEAQ. From the reads, TCRdb called clonotypes with MiXCR, one entry per CDR3 protein. The repertoire holds approximately 180,000 distinct CDR3 sequences, with about 17% as singletons. Input material: CD8+ T cells from PBMCs. This sequence joins TRBV7-6 and TRBJ1-5, with D uncertain. The TCR sequence derives from a human donor in good health (CMV status not recorded). Some clones in this sample may be carry-over from other donors' samples. DNA for the CDR3: TGTGCCAGCAGCAATGGTAGGAATCAGCCCCAGCATTTT. Translated, it gives CASSNGRNQPQHF.